The 18 T cell receptor beta chains listed next were all sequenced from one sample in a study of cytomegalovirus exposure and HLA in healthy donors. The PCR contained 60 Vbeta and 13 Jbeta primers. Some clones are missing from TCRdb's copy, which holds only in-frame ones; the method was immunoSEQ multiplex PCR. The sample lists about 150,000 clones; about 75% were seen once. Sequencing was done on a sample of PBMCs. The receptors were sampled from a male donor in good health and CMV-seronegative.

DNA of the CDR3: TGCGCCAGCAGCCCCCTACGTGGGAACAGGGGAAATGAAAAACTGTTTTTT. Protein: CASSPLRGNRGNEKLFF. The rearrangement uses TRBV4-1 and TRBJ1-4; 7 nucleotides align to TRBD1. The CDR3 has 17 residues. CDR1 and CDR2 (germline): MGHRA, YSYEKL. V lost 4 bases and J lost 5; bases outside the gene matches: 13.

This chain links TRBV5-1 with TRBJ1-6; 8 nucleotides match TRBD1. CDR3 length: 14 residues. Germline values: CDR1 SGHRS, CDR2 YFSETQ. J gave up 9 bases and V 2 bases, and 4 bases lay outside the gene matches. CDR3 nucleotides: TGCGCCAGCAGCTTCGGACAGGGAGGTTCACCCCTCCACTTT. Its translation: CASSFGQGGSPLHF.

Remarks on this clone: The sample carries other DNA sequences with the same CDR3. The chain employs TRBV30 and TRBJ1-1, with D maybe TRBD1 (5 bases). This CDR3 contains 15 residues. Germline values: CDR1 GTSNPN, CDR2 SVGIG (reference sequence). V was clipped by 2 bases and J by 6 bases, with 19 bases between them. CDR3 sequence: CAWSIRWGRSPEAFF. DNA for the CDR3: TGTGCCTGGAGTATACGGTGGGGCCGGTCTCCTGAAGCTTTCTTT.

In DNA, the CDR3 is TGTGCCAGCTCACCGAACCAACTAGCGGGAGGCTCCTACGAGCAGTACTTC. Translation: CASSPNQLAGGSYEQYF. This sequence joins TRBV18 and TRBJ2-7, with 12 bases identical to TRBD2. The CDR3 is made up of 17 amino acids. The V and J ends lost 3 bases and 0 bases, in that order; junction bases with no gene match: 6. Germline CDR1 KGHSH, CDR2 LQKENI.

The CDR3 sequence is CASSATGATTEAFF. The DNA of the CDR3 is TGTGCCAGCAGCGCCACAGGGGCGACCACTGAAGCTTTCTTT. The V and J genes are TRBV9 and TRBJ1-1; 7 bases align to TRBD1. With 3 bases clipped from V and 4 bases from J, the junction kept 6 bases outside the gene matches. The CDR3 runs to 14 residues. CDR1 and CDR2 (germline): SGDLS, YYNGEE.

This clone was observed a handful of times. The chain uses TRBV7-8 and TRBJ1-3; 7 positions match TRBD1. The J segment lost 0 bases and the V segment lost 5 bases, leaving 7 bases of the junction unmatched. Germline-derived CDR1 and CDR2 are SGHVS and FQNEAQ. The CDR3 runs to 16 residues. The CDR3 reads CASSNRQGNSGNTIYF. CDR3 nucleotides: TGTGCCAGCAGCAACAGACAGGGAAACTCTGGAAACACCATATATTTT.

The chain recombines TRBV5-1 with TRBJ2-1; D ambiguous. Trimming stripped 0 bases from V and 0 bases from J, with 7 bases between. The CDR3 length is 15 residues. CDR1 is SGHRS, CDR2 YFSETQ, per germline. The DNA of the CDR3 is TGCGCCAGCAGCTTGGGGGCAGCCTCCTACAATGAGCAGTTCTTC. Translated: CASSLGAASYNEQFF.

The genes are TRBV27 and TRBJ2-7, with D perhaps TRBD2 (6 bases). The CDR3 length is 16 residues. Germline CDR1 is MNHEY and CDR2 is SMNVEV (reference sequence). V dropped 5 bases and J dropped 3 bases, with 20 bases sitting between them. The CDR3 DNA follows: TGTGCCAGCAGTCCCTCCCGCGGGGTTTGGAGCTACGAGCAGTACTTC. Protein sequence: CASSPSRGVWSYEQYF.

The chain uses TRBV4-1 and TRBJ2-5; D is perhaps TRBD2 (7 bases). The V and J ends lost 6 bases and 2 bases respectively, with 22 bases between them. The CDR3 runs 17 residues. The germline V gene encodes CDR1 MGHRA and CDR2 YSYEKL. The CDR3 nucleotides read TGCGCCAGCAGTCGCTCCCCTACGGGGGGCCGACAAGAGACCCAGTACTTC. Protein product: CASSRSPTGGRQETQYF.

V is TRBV7-9 and J is TRBJ1-1; D is possibly TRBD1 (6 bases). The CDR3 spans 14 residues. Germline CDR1 and CDR2: SEHNR and FQNEAQ (reference sequence). Trimming removed 3 bases at V and 4 bases at J, with 12 bases between. CDR3 DNA sequence: TGTGCCAGCAGCTTGTTACAGGGTGGCACTGAAGCTTTCTTT. It yields the protein CASSLLQGGTEAFF.

V gene TRBV7-3 combines with J gene TRBJ2-5, with 8 bases matching TRBD2. Germline CDR1 and CDR2: SGHTA and FQGTGA. The CDR3 has 15 amino acids. V was clipped by 2 bases and J by 4 bases; unmatched bases: 6. CDR3 DNA: TGTGCCAGCAGCTTAGGGGCGGGAGGTCTAGAGACCCAGTACTTC. This sequence encodes CASSLGAGGLETQYF. The full variable domain, with the rest looked up from reference TRBV7-3 and TRBJ2-5, is GAGVSQTPSNKVTEKGKYVELRCDPISGHTALYWYRQSLGQGPEFLIYFQGTGAADDSGLPNDRFFAVRPEGSVSTLKIQRTERGDSAVYLCASSLGAGGLETQYFGPGTRLLVL.

This rearrangement joins TRBV7-2 to TRBJ2-3; 10 bases are a match to TRBD2. V dropped 2 bases and J dropped 2; count of bases not matched to a gene: 10. The length of the CDR3 is 18 residues. Germline-derived CDR1 and CDR2 are SGHTA and FQGNSA. CDR3 in DNA: TGTGCCAGCAGCTTATCCACCTGGACTAGCGGATTCACAGATACGCAGTATTTT. Translated, it gives CASSLSTWTSGFTDTQYF.

The rearrangement links TRBV30 to TRBJ2-1, with TRBD2 matching over 8 bases. The CDR3 consists of 12 residues. V lost 3 bases and J lost 6; bases outside the gene matches: 1. Germline V CDR1 and CDR2: GTSNPN, SVGIG (reference sequence). The CDR3 loop is CAWRGTSNEQFF. The CDR3 DNA sequence: TGTGCCTGGAGGGGGACTAGCAATGAGCAGTTCTTC.

Only a few counts were recorded for this clone. CDR3 region: CASRRPRGAEAFF. The CDR3 bases are TGTGCCAGCAGGCGCCCCCGGGGGGCTGAAGCTTTCTTT. The chain links TRBV6-5 to TRBJ1-1; possible D gene TRBD1, 5 bases. Deletions cut 6 bases from V and 6 bases from J, with 14 bases between. The germline V gene has CDR1 MNHEY and CDR2 SVGAGI. The CDR3 is 13 residues long.

This chain uses TRBV5-1 with TRBJ1-5; a possible D gene is TRBD1 (6 bases). The CDR3 consists of 15 residues. The V and J ends lost 4 bases and 0 bases respectively, with 11 bases between them. Germline assignment: CDR1 SGHRS and CDR2 YFSETQ. CDR3 sequence reads: CASSPGQNSNQPQHF. Here the CDR3 DNA reads TGCGCCAGCAGCCCTGGACAGAATAGCAATCAGCCCCAGCATTTT.

This chain joins TRBV28 and TRBJ2-4; 7 bases fit TRBD1. The V segment lost 8 bases and the J segment 6 bases; nucleotides outside the gene matches: 7. CDR3 length: 13 amino acids. The germline CDR1 and CDR2 sequences are MDHEN and SYDVKM. The CDR3 coding sequence is TGTGCCAGCGGACTCGGGGACAGAAACATTCAGTACTTC. Its protein is CASGLGDRNIQYF.

This clone appeared a single time. The chain joins TRBV7-9 to TRBJ2-5, with 10 bases matching TRBD1. J lost 4 bases, V lost 3 bases, and 2 bases had no gene match. CDR1 is SEHNR, CDR2 FQNEAQ, per germline (reference sequence). CDR3 size: 14 residues. CDR3 residues: CASSLTGGAETQYF. CDR3 in DNA: TGTGCCAGCAGCTTGACAGGGGGCGCAGAGACCCAGTACTTC.

The chain carries TRBV9 and TRBJ2-1, with TRBD2 identical over 12 bases. J lost 9 bases, V lost 0 bases, and 7 bases had no gene match. The length of the CDR3 is 16 residues. Looked up from germline, CDR1 is SGDLS and CDR2 is YYNGEE. The CDR3: CASSVVASGGAGEQFF. CDR3 bases: TGTGCCAGCAGCGTAGTGGCTAGCGGGGGGGCCGGTGAGCAGTTCTTC.